This entry lists 15 T cell receptor beta chains sequenced from one sample in a study of T cells in Graves' hyperthyroidism and ophthalmopathy. RNA transcripts yielded amplified TCR beta CDR3 regions. Using the HTBI primer set, a first-round RT-PCR was run on the TCR CDR3. TCRdb passed the multiplex PCR reads through MiXCR, listing each CDR3 protein once. The sample shows around 700,000 distinct CDR3 sequences, 18% of them seen only once. Sequenced: blood. These receptor sequences come from a woman aged 45-60 years with Graves' hyperthyroidism that later progressed to Graves' ophthalmopathy.

The gene calls are TRBV6-6 and TRBJ1-6, with 9 bases matching TRBD1. The junction had 5 bases not matched to a gene; V was cut back by 2 bases and J by 9 bases. CDR1 is MNHNY, CDR2 SVGAGI, per germline (reference sequence). This CDR3 region has 15 residues. CDR3 amino acids: CASSYTDRGGSPLHF. CDR3 DNA: TGTGCCAGCAGTTACACGGACAGGGGAGGTTCACCCCTCCACTTT.

This clonotype was counted only a few times. This sequence joins TRBV29-1 and TRBJ2-5; tentative D call: TRBD2 (7 bases). This CDR3 is 14 amino acids long. Trimming left V 7 bases short and J 5 bases short, with 20 bases between. The germline gives CDR1 SQVTM, CDR2 ANQGSEA. For the CDR3, the DNA is TGCAGCGCGTCCCGGACGGGGGGCGCCGAGACCCAGTACTTC. It translates to CSASRTGGAETQYF.

This clonotype was observed at least ten times. The V gene is TRBV30, the J gene TRBJ2-2; D is perhaps TRBD1 (6 bases). The CDR3 is made up of 19 amino acids. Trimming stripped 0 bases from V and 0 bases from J, with 20 bases between. The germline CDR1 and CDR2 sequences are GTSNPN and SVGIG (reference sequence). CDR3 nucleotides: TGTGCCTGGAGTGTATGGCGACAGGTCTCGGTCCCGAACACCGGGGAGCTGTTTTTT. Protein product: CAWSVWRQVSVPNTGELFF.

In this sample, this clonotype turned up a few times. CDR3 sequence (DNA): TGTGCCAGCAGTTCCGCTAACAGGGGGCGTAATGAAAAACTGTTTTTT. Amino acid sequence: CASSSANRGRNEKLFF. This chain connects TRBV7-9 to TRBJ1-4; 9 bases agree with TRBD1. This CDR3 spans 16 amino acids. Unmatched junction bases numbered 9, after V lost 6 bases and J lost 4 bases. The germline gives CDR1 SEHNR, CDR2 FQNEAQ (reference sequence).

This clonotype was observed a handful of times. The V gene is TRBV7-9, the J gene TRBJ1-5; 7 nucleotides align to TRBD1. CDR1 and CDR2 (germline): SEHNR, FQNEAQ (reference sequence). CDR3 length: 13 residues. Unmatched junction bases numbered 3, after V lost 5 bases and J lost 5 bases. CDR3 loop: CASSAGQYQPQHF. CDR3 bases: TGTGCCAGCAGCGCGGGACAGTATCAGCCCCAGCATTTT.

On this clonotype itself: A much larger clone differs from this one at a single base, so this may be a read error. This chain uses TRBV7-9 with TRBJ1-2, with no clear D. The germline V gene has CDR1 SEHNR and CDR2 FQNEAQ (reference sequence). CDR3 length: 10 amino acids. Between the trimmed V and J ends, which lost 5 bases and 6 bases, there was a span of 4 bases. CDR3 amino acids: CASSQDGYTF. In DNA, the CDR3 is TGTGCCAGCAGCCAGGATGGCTACACCTTC.

This clonotype was seen only a few times. The chain uses TRBV6-5 and TRBJ1-2; D unclear. Germline loops: CDR1 MNHEY, CDR2 SVGAGI. This CDR3 spans 14 amino acids. V lost 5 bases to trimming and J lost 8 bases, with 18 bases between them. CDR3 DNA: TGTGCCAGCAGTCTCGACTCGAACGAGGGAGGCTACACCTTC. This codes for CASSLDSNEGGYTF.

This clonotype was counted many times. The J gene is TRBJ1-1, the V gene TRBV7-9; a weak D match, TRBD1 (5 bases). Trimming pared 4 bases from V and 3 bases from J, leaving 12 bases between. The CDR3 is 14 amino acids. The V gene's germline CDR1 is SEHNR and CDR2 FQNEAQ (reference sequence). As DNA, the CDR3 is TGTGCCAGCAGCTCCGGGGGGGATTACACTGAAGCTTTCTTT. It encodes CASSSGGDYTEAFF.

This chain links TRBV30 with TRBJ1-5; D ambiguous. Trimming cost V 1 base and J 4 bases, with 11 bases left between them. The germline CDR1 and CDR2 sequences are GTSNPN and SVGIG (reference sequence). The CDR3 spans 14 residues. The CDR3 region has the DNA TGTGCCTGGAGTGCCGGGGTTCGGAATCAGCCCCAGCATTTT. Its protein product is CAWSAGVRNQPQHF.

CDR3: CASSQESATGAQSQHF. CDR3 nucleotides: TGCGCCAGCAGCCAAGAATCGGCGACAGGGGCGCAGTCCCAGCATTTT. The chain has TRBV4-1 and TRBJ1-5; 8 bases are shared with TRBD1. The CDR3 has 16 amino acids. Trimming cost V 0 bases and J 11 bases; bases outside gene matches: 12. Germline-derived CDR1 and CDR2 are MGHRA and YSYEKL.

This clonotype was recorded many times. This sequence joins TRBV2 and TRBJ1-3, with 7 bases lining up with TRBD1. The germline V gene encodes CDR1 SNHLY and CDR2 FYNNEI. The CDR3 has 17 amino acids. As DNA, the CDR3 is TGTGCACAAAAGGAGGGGGCGGCTGTTACTTCTGGAAACACCATATATTTT. It is translated as CAQKEGAAVTSGNTIYF.

This chain links TRBV19 with TRBJ2-2; D is possibly TRBD2 (6 bases). Looked up from germline, CDR1 is LNHDA and CDR2 is SQIVND (reference sequence). Trimming took off 1 base at V and 8 bases at J, with 14 bases between the two ends. The CDR3 runs to 15 residues. In nucleotides, the CDR3 is TGTGCCAGTAGTATAGGTCGAAGAGGGACTGGGGAGCTGTTTTTT. It codes for CASSIGRRGTGELFF.

This clonotype was detected ten times or more. The J gene is TRBJ2-5, the V gene TRBV11-1, with 14 bases lining up with TRBD2. With 5 bases clipped from V and 0 bases from J, the junction kept 8 bases outside the gene matches. The germline CDR1 and CDR2 sequences are SGHAT and FQDESV (reference sequence). This CDR3 contains 18 residues. In DNA, the CDR3 is TGTGCCAGCAGCCGCGGGACTAGCGGGGGTTCGTACCAAGAGACCCAGTACTTC. This codes for CASSRGTSGGSYQETQYF.

This clonotype was observed a handful of times. CDR3 in amino acids: CSVSHPSGGAQETDTQYF. In nucleotides, the CDR3 is TGCAGTGTCAGCCACCCTAGCGGGGGGGCCCAAGAGACAGATACGCAGTATTTT. The V and J genes are TRBV20-1 and TRBJ2-3, with TRBD2 matching 12 bases. The length of the CDR3 is 18 residues. Per germline, CDR1 DFQATT and CDR2 SNEGSKA (reference sequence). The V gene end was trimmed by 7 bases and the J gene end by 3 bases; junction bases not matched to a gene: 17.

The DNA of the CDR3 is TGTGCCAGCAGTTACTCAGGCGACAGCTCCTACGAGCAGTACTTC. This gives the protein CASSYSGDSSYEQYF. The chain is built from TRBV6-6 and TRBJ2-7, with D maybe TRBD1 (5 bases). Germline values: CDR1 MNHNY, CDR2 SVGAGI (reference sequence). The V end lost 0 bases, the J end lost 0 bases, and 9 bases lay between the germline ends. The CDR3 is 15 amino acids.